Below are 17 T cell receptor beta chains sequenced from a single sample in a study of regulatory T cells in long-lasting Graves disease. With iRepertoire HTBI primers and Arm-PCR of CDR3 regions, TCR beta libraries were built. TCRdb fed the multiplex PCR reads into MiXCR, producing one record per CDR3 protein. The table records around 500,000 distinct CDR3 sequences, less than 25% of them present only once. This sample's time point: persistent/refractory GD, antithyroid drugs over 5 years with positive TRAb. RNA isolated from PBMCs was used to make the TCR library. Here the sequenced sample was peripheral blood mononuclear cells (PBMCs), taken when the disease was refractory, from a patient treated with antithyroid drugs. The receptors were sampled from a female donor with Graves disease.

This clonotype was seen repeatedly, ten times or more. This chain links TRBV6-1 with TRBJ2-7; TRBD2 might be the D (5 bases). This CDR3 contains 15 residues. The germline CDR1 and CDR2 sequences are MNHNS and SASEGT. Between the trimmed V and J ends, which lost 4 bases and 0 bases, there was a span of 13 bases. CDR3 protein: CASSGGPGISYEQYF. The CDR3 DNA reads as TGTGCCAGCAGTGGGGGTCCGGGGATCTCCTACGAGCAGTACTTC.

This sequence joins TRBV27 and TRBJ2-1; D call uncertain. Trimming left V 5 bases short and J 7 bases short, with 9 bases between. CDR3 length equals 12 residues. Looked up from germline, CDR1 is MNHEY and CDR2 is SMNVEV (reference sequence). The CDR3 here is CASSEPSNEQFF. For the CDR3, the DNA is TGTGCCAGCAGTGAACCGTCTAATGAGCAGTTCTTC.

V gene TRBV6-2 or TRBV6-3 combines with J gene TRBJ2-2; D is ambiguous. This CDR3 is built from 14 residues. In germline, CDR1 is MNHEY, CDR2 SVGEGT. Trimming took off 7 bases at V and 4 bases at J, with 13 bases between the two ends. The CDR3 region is CASTLTGSTGELFF. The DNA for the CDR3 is TGTGCCAGCACCTTGACTGGCTCCACCGGGGAGCTGTTTTTT.

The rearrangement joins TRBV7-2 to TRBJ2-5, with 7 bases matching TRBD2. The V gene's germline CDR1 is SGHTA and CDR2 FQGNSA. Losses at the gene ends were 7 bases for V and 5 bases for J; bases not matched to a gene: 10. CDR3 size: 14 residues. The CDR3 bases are TGTGCCAGCAACCAAGGGGAGGGTGTGGAGACCCAGTACTTC. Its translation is CASNQGEGVETQYF.

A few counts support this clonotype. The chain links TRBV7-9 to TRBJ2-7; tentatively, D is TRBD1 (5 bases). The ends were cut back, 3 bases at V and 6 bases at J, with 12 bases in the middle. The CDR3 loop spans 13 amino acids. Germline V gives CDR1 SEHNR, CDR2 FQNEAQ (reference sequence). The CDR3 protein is CASSFQGPGEQYF. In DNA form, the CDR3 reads TGTGCCAGCAGCTTTCAGGGTCCGGGCGAGCAGTACTTC.

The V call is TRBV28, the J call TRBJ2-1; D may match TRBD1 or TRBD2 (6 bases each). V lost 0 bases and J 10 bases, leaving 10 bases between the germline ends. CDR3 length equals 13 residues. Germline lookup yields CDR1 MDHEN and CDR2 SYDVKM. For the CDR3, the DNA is TGTGCCAGCAGTTTATGGGGGGCGGGGGAGCAGTTCTTC. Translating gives CASSLWGAGEQFF.

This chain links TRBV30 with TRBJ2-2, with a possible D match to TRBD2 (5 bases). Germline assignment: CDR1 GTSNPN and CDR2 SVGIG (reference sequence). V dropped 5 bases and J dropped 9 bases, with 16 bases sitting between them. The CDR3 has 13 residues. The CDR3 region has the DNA TGTGCCTGGGTAGGGAGCCAAGCAAGGGAGCTGTTTTTT. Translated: CAWVGSQARELFF. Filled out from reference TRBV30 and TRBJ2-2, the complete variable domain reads SQTIHQWPATLVQPVGSPLSLECTVEGTSNPNLYWYRQAAGRGLQLLFYSVGIGQISSEVPQNLSASRPQDRQFILSSKKLLLSDSGFYLCAWVGSQARELFFGEGSRLTVL.

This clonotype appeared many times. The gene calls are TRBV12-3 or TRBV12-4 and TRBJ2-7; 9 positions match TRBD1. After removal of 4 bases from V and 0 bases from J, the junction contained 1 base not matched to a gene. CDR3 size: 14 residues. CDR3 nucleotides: TGTGCCAGCAGTTGGACAGGGGTCTCCTACGAGCAGTACTTC. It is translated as CASSWTGVSYEQYF.

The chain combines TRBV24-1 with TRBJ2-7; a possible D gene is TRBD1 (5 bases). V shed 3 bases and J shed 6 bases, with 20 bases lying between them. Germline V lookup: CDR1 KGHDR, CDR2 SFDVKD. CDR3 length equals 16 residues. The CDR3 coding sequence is TGTGCCACCAGTGATAATGACAGCCGTCAGCCTAGCGAGCAGTACTTC. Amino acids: CATSDNDSRQPSEQYF.

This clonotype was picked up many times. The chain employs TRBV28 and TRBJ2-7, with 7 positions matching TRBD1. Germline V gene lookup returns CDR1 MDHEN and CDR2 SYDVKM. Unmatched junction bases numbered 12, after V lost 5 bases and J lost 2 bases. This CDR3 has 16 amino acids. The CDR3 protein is CASSPPGTAYTYEQYF. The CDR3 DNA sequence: TGTGCCAGCAGTCCACCAGGGACAGCTTATACCTACGAGCAGTACTTC.

The CDR3 spells CSVEAGGELGTFMNTEAFF. The CDR3 DNA is TGCAGCGTTGAGGCAGGGGGCGAGCTGGGTACCTTCATGAACACTGAAGCTTTCTTT. The J gene is TRBJ1-1, the V gene TRBV29-1, with 8 bases fitting TRBD1. CDR1 is SQVTM, CDR2 ANQGSEA, per germline. V was pared by 3 bases and J by 0 bases, with 18 bases of the junction left unmatched. This CDR3 spans 19 amino acids.

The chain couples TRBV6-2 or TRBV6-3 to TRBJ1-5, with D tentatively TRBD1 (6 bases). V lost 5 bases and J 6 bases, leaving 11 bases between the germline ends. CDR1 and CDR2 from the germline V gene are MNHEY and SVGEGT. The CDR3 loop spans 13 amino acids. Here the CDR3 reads CASSPSGVQPQHF. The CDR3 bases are TGTGCCAGCAGTCCATCAGGGGTTCAGCCCCAGCATTTT.

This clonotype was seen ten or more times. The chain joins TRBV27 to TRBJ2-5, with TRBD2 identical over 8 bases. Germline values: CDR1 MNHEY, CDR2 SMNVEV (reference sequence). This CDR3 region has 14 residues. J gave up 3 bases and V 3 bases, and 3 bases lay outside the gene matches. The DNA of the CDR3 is TGTGCCAGCAGTTTGGTCGGGAGGGAAGAGACCCAGTACTTC. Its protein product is CASSLVGREETQYF.

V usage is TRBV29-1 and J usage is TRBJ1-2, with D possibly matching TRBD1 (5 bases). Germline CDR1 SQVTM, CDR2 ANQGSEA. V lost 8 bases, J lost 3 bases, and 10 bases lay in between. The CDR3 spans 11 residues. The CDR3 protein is CSSLGDYGYTF. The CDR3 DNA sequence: TGCAGCTCCCTGGGGGACTATGGCTACACCTTC. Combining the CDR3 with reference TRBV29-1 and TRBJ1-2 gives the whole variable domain SAVISQKPSRDICQRGTSLTIQCQVDSQVTMMFWYRQQPGQSLTLIATANQGSEATYESGFVIDKFPISRPNLTFSTLTVSNMSPEDSSIYLCSSLGDYGYTFGSGTRLTVV.

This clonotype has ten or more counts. The CDR3 here is CAWNRGAEGTQYF. The CDR3 DNA is TGTGCCTGGAATCGGGGGGCCGAAGGGACCCAGTACTTC. V gene TRBV30 combines with J gene TRBJ2-5; TRBD2 might be the D (7 bases). V shed 4 bases and J shed 7 bases, with 16 bases lying between them. This CDR3 contains 13 residues. Germline-derived CDR1 and CDR2 are GTSNPN and SVGIG (reference sequence).

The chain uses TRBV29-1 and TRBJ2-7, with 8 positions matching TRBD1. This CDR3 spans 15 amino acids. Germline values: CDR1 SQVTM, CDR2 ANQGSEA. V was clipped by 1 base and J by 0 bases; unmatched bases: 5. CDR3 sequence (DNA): TGCAGCGTTGAAGCGGACAGGGAAAGCTCCTACGAGCAGTACTTC. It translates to CSVEADRESSYEQYF.

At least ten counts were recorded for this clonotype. CDR3 coding DNA: TGTGCCAGCAGTGTGAGCTCTGGGGCCAACGTCCTGACTTTC. Its protein is CASSVSSGANVLTF. V is TRBV19 and J is TRBJ2-6; D not certain. The CDR3 length is 14 residues. Germline CDR1 and CDR2: LNHDA and SQIVND (reference sequence). V was pared by 9 bases and J by 0 bases, with 9 bases between.